This TCR beta chain was identified in a study of T cells in Graves' hyperthyroidism and ophthalmopathy. This clonotype was counted ten times or more. Disease duration under 2 months; hyperthyroidism patients were aged 18 to 65. The V gene's germline CDR1 is GTSNPN and CDR2 SVGIG (reference sequence). The V end was cut by 1 base, the J end by 8 bases, with 11 bases between. The CDR3 is 13 amino acids. Amplification targeted TCR beta CDR3 regions from RNA transcripts. During a first-round RT-PCR of the TCR CDR3, the HTBI primer set was used. TCRdb independently ran MiXCR on the multiplex PCR reads; one entry per CDR3 protein. Of approximately 640,000 distinct CDR3 sequences in the sample, 17% were seen once.

This chain connects TRBV30 to TRBJ1-4; no clear D gene. The TCR was taken from a man in his fifties with Graves' hyperthyroidism. The sample taken for sequencing was blood. The CDR3 protein is CAWSASLGEKLFF. CDR3 nucleotides: TGTGCCTGGAGTGCGAGCCTCGGGGAAAAACTGTTTTTT.